This note documents a single T cell receptor beta chain sequence. TCRdb re-analysed the 5' RACE reads in MiXCR, keeping a single row per CDR3 protein. The sample includes around 250,000 distinct CDR3 sequences, 15% of them seen just once. This sample is part of a study of T-cell memory formation after mild COVID-19. This CDR3 comprises 14 residues. Trimming removed 6 bases from V and 5 bases from J, with 13 bases in between. The germline V gene has CDR1 SGHNT and CDR2 YENEEA. The TCR comes from an adult woman who had mild COVID-19 (a few samples of this study predate the infection). Cell type and time point are not known. The source material was PBMCs or a T cell subset sorted from them (not recorded which). The chain has TRBV11-3 and TRBJ2-2; weak D call: TRBD1 (6 bases). The CDR3 nucleotides read TGTGCCAGCAGTCACAGGGTTGAAACCGGGGAGCTGTTTTTT. It is translated as CASSHRVETGELFF.